The 12 T cell receptor beta chains below all came from one sample that was sequenced in a study of shared clonotypes between healthy human individuals. The table came from immunoSEQ multiplex PCR; TCRdb's copy has only in-frame clones and leaves some out. In the table there are a few hundred thousand clones, roughly 72% of which are singletons. The sequencing input was PBMCs. The source of these receptors is a woman aged 40 to 50 in good health. Some clones in this sample may be carry-over from other donors' samples.

As for this clone: The same CDR3 arises from other DNA sequences in this sample as well. The CDR3 is CASSLSPNTGELFF. In nucleotides, the CDR3 is TGTGCCAGCAGCCTGTCCCCGAACACCGGGGAGCTGTTTTTT. This chain joins TRBV7-8 and TRBJ2-2, with D unclear. CDR1 SGHVS and CDR2 FQNEAQ come from the germline V gene. This CDR3 contains 14 residues. Trimming took 5 bases from V and 0 from J, leaving 7 bases between them.

V usage is TRBV7-8 and J usage is TRBJ2-1, with a possible D match to TRBD2 (6 bases). The CDR3 totals 15 residues. Germline V gene sequence: CDR1 SGHVS, CDR2 FQNEAQ. The V end lost 4 bases, the J end lost 0 bases, and 10 bases lay between the germline ends. CDR3 protein: CASSSWTNSYNEQFF. The CDR3 DNA reads as TGTGCCAGCAGCTCGTGGACTAACTCCTACAATGAGCAGTTCTTC.

This rearrangement joins TRBV19 to TRBJ2-5; 16 bases agree with TRBD2. V lost 4 bases and J lost 0; bases outside the gene matches: 5. The CDR3 is 18 amino acids. Germline V gene sequence: CDR1 LNHDA, CDR2 SQIVND (reference sequence). The CDR3 DNA reads as TGTGCCAGTAGTAAGGGGACTAGCGGGAGGGCCTACCAAGAGACCCAGTACTTC. Protein sequence: CASSKGTSGRAYQETQYF. Together with reference TRBV19 and TRBJ2-5, the CDR3 gives the full variable domain: DGGITQSPKYLFRKEGQNVTLSCEQNLNHDAMYWYRQDPGQGLRLIYYSQIVNDFQKGDIAEGYSVSREKKESFPLTVTSAQKNPTAFYLCASSKGTSGRAYQETQYFGPGTRLLVL.

The chain has TRBV19 and TRBJ2-6; no definite D call. The CDR3 contains 18 residues. Germline V gene lookup returns CDR1 LNHDA and CDR2 SQIVND (reference sequence). The V gene lost 5 bases and the J gene lost 5 bases, with 22 bases spanning the gap. The DNA for the CDR3 is TGTGCCAGTAGTCGGATGCAGACAAATCACAGTCGGGCCAACGTCCTGACTTTC. This codes for CASSRMQTNHSRANVLTF.

The CDR3 reads CASRGVGSGVGAYNEQFF. CDR3 coding DNA: TGTGCCAGTAGGGGAGTAGGTAGCGGGGTCGGAGCGTACAATGAGCAGTTCTTC. The rearrangement uses TRBV19 and TRBJ2-1; 8 nucleotides line up with TRBD2. Germline loops: CDR1 LNHDA, CDR2 SQIVND (reference sequence). This CDR3 region has 18 residues. J gave up 4 bases and V 6 bases, and 17 bases lay outside the gene matches.

V and J are TRBV11-2 and TRBJ2-1; 9 bases line up with TRBD2. The germline V gene encodes CDR1 SGHAT and CDR2 FQNNGV. The V gene end was trimmed by 10 bases and the J gene end by 9 bases; junction bases not matched to a gene: 13. CDR3 size: 14 residues. DNA of the CDR3: TGTGCCACCCACGCGGGAGGGCCGGGAAGTGAGCAGTTCTTC. Translated: CATHAGGPGSEQFF. Full variable domain (rest looked up from reference TRBV11-2 and TRBJ2-1): EAGVAQSPRYKIIEKRQSVAFWCNPISGHATLYWYQQILGQGPKLLIQFQNNGVVDDSQLPKDRFSAERLKGVDSTLKIQPAKLEDSAVYLCATHAGGPGSEQFFGPGTRLTVL.

The rearrangement links TRBV28 to TRBJ2-7; possibly TRBD2 for D (6 bases). The CDR3 covers 14 residues. The germline V gene has CDR1 MDHEN and CDR2 SYDVKM. The germline V and J ends were trimmed by 5 bases and 1 base, with 12 bases remaining between them. The CDR3 loop reads CASSPGTGSYEQYF. CDR3 sequence (DNA): TGTGCCAGCAGTCCAGGGACTGGGTCCTACGAGCAGTACTTC. The entire variable domain, with the rest obtained from reference TRBV28 and TRBJ2-7, is as follows: DVKVTQSSRYLVKRTGEKVFLECVQDMDHENMFWYRQDPGLGLRLIYFSYDVKMKEKGDIPEGYSVSREKKERFSLILESASTNQTSMYLCASSPGTGSYEQYFGPGTRLTVT.

V is TRBV5-5 and J is TRBJ2-7, with D uncertain. Trimming left V 0 bases short and J 4 bases short, with 14 bases between. CDR1 is SGHKS and CDR2 is YYEKEE in the germline V gene (reference sequence). The CDR3 has 15 residues. The CDR3 DNA follows: TGTGCCAGCAGCTTGGGGACGGCACGGCTTTACGAGCAGTACTTC. Protein product: CASSLGTARLYEQYF.

This clone was seen a handful of times. The J gene is TRBJ2-7, the V gene TRBV5-1; D is unresolved. The CDR3 extends over 13 amino acids. V lost 3 bases to trimming and J lost 1 base, with 8 bases between them. The germline V gene encodes CDR1 SGHRS and CDR2 YFSETQ. The CDR3 DNA sequence: TGCGCCAGCAGCTCCCAGGTTTCCTACGAGCAGTACTTC. Its translation is CASSSQVSYEQYF.

This clone appeared a few times. V and J are TRBV7-2 and TRBJ2-7; 7 bases align to TRBD2. There are 16 residues in the CDR3. Germline assignment: CDR1 SGHTA and CDR2 FQGNSA. The ends lost 1 base at V and 2 bases at J; junction bases unmatched: 8. CDR3 sequence: CASSLGGSVSPYEQYF. CDR3 nucleotide sequence: TGTGCCAGCAGCTTAGGCGGGAGCGTCTCCCCCTACGAGCAGTACTTC.

The rearrangement uses TRBV27 and TRBJ2-7, with D possibly being TRBD1 (5 bases). The V end was cut by 2 bases, the J end by 4 bases, with 15 bases between. The CDR3 has 15 amino acids. Germline V gene lookup returns CDR1 MNHEY and CDR2 SMNVEV (reference sequence). The CDR3 sequence is CASSLRGFWLYEQYF. In DNA, the CDR3 is TGTGCCAGCAGTTTAAGGGGTTTTTGGTTATACGAGCAGTACTTC.

The genes are TRBV30 and TRBJ2-7; 8 nucleotides line up with TRBD2. V dropped 0 bases and J dropped 5; count of bases not matched to a gene: 9. Germline V gene sequence: CDR1 GTSNPN, CDR2 SVGIG (reference sequence). This CDR3 contains 15 residues. The CDR3 loop is CAWSVGSGRHNEQYF. In DNA, the CDR3 is TGTGCCTGGAGTGTAGGGAGCGGGAGACATAACGAGCAGTACTTC.